This is a list of T cell receptor beta chains from one sample in a study of cytomegalovirus exposure and HLA in healthy donors. The repertoire was sequenced with immunoSEQ multiplex PCR; TCRdb's copy has only in-frame clones and lacks some. The sample table sets out tens of thousands of clones. The sequencing input was PBMCs. These receptors came from a female donor in good health and CMV-seropositive. Each CDR3 is given with its conserved first and last residue. The order of the fields is J gene, V gene, D gene, CDR3 DNA, CDR3 protein. The D gene is left open where the match is weak.

j_gene: TRBJ2-5; v_gene: TRBV7-2; d_gene: TRBD1; CDR3nt: TGTGCCAGCAGCTTAGCGGGACAGGGGAAAGAGACCCAGTACTTC; CDR3aa: CASSLAGQGKETQYF
j_gene: TRBJ2-7; v_gene: TRBV28; d_gene: -; CDR3nt: TGTGCCAGCACCTTCCCCTCCTCCTACGAGCAGTACTTC; CDR3aa: CASTFPSSYEQYF
j_gene: TRBJ2-7; v_gene: TRBV5-1; d_gene: TRBD2; CDR3nt: TGCGCCAGCAGCTCGCCGGGACTAGCGAACTACGAGCAGTACTTC; CDR3aa: CASSSPGLANYEQYF
j_gene: TRBJ2-3; v_gene: TRBV29-1; d_gene: -; CDR3nt: TGCACCGGGAACAGGGTAGCAGATACGCAGTATTTT; CDR3aa: CTGNRVADTQYF
j_gene: TRBJ2-7; v_gene: TRBV19; d_gene: -; CDR3nt: TGTGCCAGTAGTGTGACAGGCCTTCTCGCCTACGAGCAGTACTTC; CDR3aa: CASSVTGLLAYEQYF
j_gene: TRBJ1-1; v_gene: TRBV7-3; d_gene: TRBD1; CDR3nt: TGTGCCAGCAGCCTCAGACAGGGGGCTGGTGAAGCTTTCTTT; CDR3aa: CASSLRQGAGEAFF
j_gene: TRBJ2-2; v_gene: TRBV28; d_gene: -; CDR3nt: TGTGCCAGCAGTTTATCGTCGACAGCGAAAACCGGGGAGCTGTTTTTT; CDR3aa: CASSLSSTAKTGELFF
j_gene: TRBJ1-1; v_gene: TRBV9; d_gene: -; CDR3nt: TGTGCCAGCAGCCGCCTACAGGGCAAGAACACTGAAGCTTTCTTT; CDR3aa: CASSRLQGKNTEAFF
j_gene: TRBJ1-5; v_gene: TRBV28; d_gene: -; CDR3nt: TGTGCCAGCAGTAGGGGGGGTAGCAATCAGCCCCAGCATTTT; CDR3aa: CASSRGGSNQPQHF
j_gene: TRBJ2-7; v_gene: TRBV10-3; d_gene: TRBD1; CDR3nt: TGTGCCATCAGTGAGTCTGGGGCGGGGGACAGGGGGCTGAACGAGCAGTACTTC; CDR3aa: CAISESGAGDRGLNEQYF